The clone carrying this T cell receptor beta chain was counted at least ten times. Its specificity is not known. Trimming cost V 4 bases and J 7 bases, with 13 bases left between them. The CDR3 has 13 residues. Germline values: CDR1 MGHRA, CDR2 YSYEKL. The data stem from a study of human T cells and chemical hapten exposure. Whole-study results and caveats: Having alopecia, donors may respond immunologically unlike healthy people.

Separate cDNA molecules received unique molecular identifiers, which the library attached to them. TCRdb re-analysed the RACE reads in MiXCR, keeping a single row per CDR3 protein. The sample contains 40,000 or so distinct CDR3 sequences, roughly 12% of which appear only once. The time point was: patch test 3, about 24 weeks after DPC sensitization. Treatment reported: therapeutic diphenylcyclopropenone sensitization with weekly scalp DPC. The authors' total RNA extraction used unfractionated whole blood. Donation of samples came from alopecia patients who were 18 to 70 years old and suitable for DPC.

The sequence was obtained from a woman between 40 and 55 years old with alopecia areata. Some clones in this sample may be carry-over from other donors' samples. The sample consisted of whole blood, taken in connection with sensitization to the hapten diphenylcyclopropenone (DPC). The J gene is TRBJ1-2, the V gene TRBV4-1; D perhaps matches TRBD1 (5 bases). CDR3 loop: CASSPGGYVGYTF. The CDR3 DNA is TGCGCCAGCAGCCCGGGGGGGTATGTTGGCTACACCTTC.